The clone carrying this T cell receptor (beta chain) has more than one count but fewer than ten. Its specificity is not known. CDR1 LNHDA and CDR2 SQIVND come from the germline V gene (reference sequence). The CDR3 consists of 14 residues. V lost 7 bases and J 8 bases, leaving 18 bases between the germline ends. These data are taken from a study of T cell responses to AZD1222 COVID-19 vaccine. Profiling relied on immunoSEQ multiplex PCR, and the TCRdb table lists in-frame clones only, not all of them. Among approximately 120,000 clones, roughly 85% were seen once, and the ten largest hold less than 5.5%. General study points: Females outnumbered males among donors, who were mostly white British; clonal diversity was possibly underestimated. Spike-specific TCR breadth and depth grew following two AZD1222 doses. It was only a handful of AZD1222 recipients who were seropositive at baseline. Dominant at 160-218 and 743-854, vaccine-associated CD4 TCRs also spanned spike.

The clonotype was recovered from an adult who received the AZD1222 COVID-19 vaccine. The gene calls are TRBV19 and TRBJ2-1; TRBD1 or TRBD2 may be the D gene (5 bases each). Sequencing used peripheral blood, obtained 28 days after the second AZD1222 dose. The CDR3 DNA is TGTGCCAGTAAGCCGGGACCCCCCGTGGATGAGCAGTTCTTC. This translates into CASKPGPPVDEQFF.